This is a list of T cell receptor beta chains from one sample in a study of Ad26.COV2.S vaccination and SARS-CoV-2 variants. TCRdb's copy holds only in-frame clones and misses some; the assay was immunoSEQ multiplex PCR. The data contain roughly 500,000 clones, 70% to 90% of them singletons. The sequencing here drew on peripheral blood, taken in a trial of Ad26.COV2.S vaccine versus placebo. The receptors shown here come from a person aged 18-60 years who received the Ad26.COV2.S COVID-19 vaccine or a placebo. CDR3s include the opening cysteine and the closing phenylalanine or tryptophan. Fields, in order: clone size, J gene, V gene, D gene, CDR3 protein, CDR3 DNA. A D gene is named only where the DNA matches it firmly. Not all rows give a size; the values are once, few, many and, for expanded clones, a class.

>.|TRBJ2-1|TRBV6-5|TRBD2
CASSSTSGRVGEQFF
TGTGCCAGCAGCTCCACTAGCGGGAGAGTCGGTGAGCAGTTCTTC
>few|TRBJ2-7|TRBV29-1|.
CSVAGAYEQYF
TGCAGCGTTGCCGGAGCCTACGAGCAGTACTTC
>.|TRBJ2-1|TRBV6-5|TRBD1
CASRPARDSAPFF
TGTGCCAGCAGACCCGCCCGGGACAGTGCCCCGTTCTTC
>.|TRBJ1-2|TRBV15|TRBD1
CATSYQQGNYGYTF
TGTGCCACCAGCTACCAACAGGGGAACTATGGCTACACCTTC
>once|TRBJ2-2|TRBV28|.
CASREGSTTGELFF
TGTGCCAGCAGGGAGGGCAGTACCACCGGGGAGCTGTTTTTT
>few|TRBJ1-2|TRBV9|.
CASSVNTGLDGYTF
TGTGCCAGCAGCGTTAATACAGGGTTGGATGGCTACACCTTC
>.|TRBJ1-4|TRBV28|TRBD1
CASSTTGGADEKLFF
TGTGCCAGCAGTACTACAGGGGGCGCCGATGAAAAACTGTTTTTT
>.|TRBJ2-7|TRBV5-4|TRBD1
CASSLTGELRVEQYF
TGTGCCAGCAGCCTCACAGGGGAATTGCGTGTCGAGCAGTACTTC
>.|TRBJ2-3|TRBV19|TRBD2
CASSRQRELETQYF
TGTGCCAGTAGTCGTCAGCGGGAGTTGGAGACGCAGTATTTT
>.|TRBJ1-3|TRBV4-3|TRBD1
CASSLALTGSGNTIYF
TGCGCCAGCAGCCTCGCCTTGACAGGGTCTGGAAACACCATATATTTT
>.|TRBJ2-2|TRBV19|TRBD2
CASSPLAGVSGELFF
TGTGCCAGTAGTCCACTAGCGGGAGTCTCCGGGGAGCTGTTTTTT
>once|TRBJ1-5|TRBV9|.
CASSVDSQPHQPQHF
TGTGCCAGCAGCGTAGATAGCCAGCCCCATCAGCCCCAGCATTTT
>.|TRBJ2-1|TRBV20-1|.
CSASPPGGYNEQFF
TGCAGTGCTAGTCCCCCTGGGGGGTACAATGAGCAGTTCTTC
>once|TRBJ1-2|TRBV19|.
CASSIVRGGYTF
TGTGCCAGTAGTATAGTGAGGGGCGGCTACACCTTC
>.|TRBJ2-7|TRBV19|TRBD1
CASSHIQGDAYEQYF
TGTGCCAGTTCACACATTCAGGGGGATGCCTACGAGCAGTACTTC
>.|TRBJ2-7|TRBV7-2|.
CASSLGGHPSEQYF
TGTGCCAGCAGCTTAGGGGGACACCCCTCCGAGCAGTACTTC